Reported below is one T cell receptor (beta chain). Its target is unknown. In the sorted-subset replicate PCRs, about 200 ng DNA, roughly 30,000 T cell genomes, was used. Method: immunoSEQ multiplex PCR; TCRdb's copy keeps in-frame clones and lacks some. The sample has about 2 million clones; about 95% are singletons. Naive CD8 cells, CD45RO-negative and positively selected for CCR7, excluded terminally differentiated effector memory CD45RA+ cells. Every one of the donors was a Caucasian adult that lived in Nashville, Tennessee. The data stem from a study of shared clonotypes between healthy human individuals. The overall study: There were three CD4 naive, three CD4 memory, two CD8 naive and one CD8 memory plates per donor.

Whole-study results and caveats: In this cohort, only blood was sampled, and tissue repertoires likely differ.

The receptor was isolated from a young man in good health. The sequenced material came from naive CD8+ T cells sorted from blood.

The CDR3 protein is CACETSGLQETQYF. CDR3 coding DNA: TGTGCCTGCGAGACTAGCGGACTCCAAGAGACCCAGTACTTC. The chain joins TRBV30 to TRBJ2-5; TRBD2 matches 9 bases. This CDR3 spans 14 amino acids. Germline loops: CDR1 GTSNPN, CDR2 SVGIG (reference sequence). The J segment lost 1 base and the V segment lost 6 bases, leaving 6 bases of the junction unmatched.